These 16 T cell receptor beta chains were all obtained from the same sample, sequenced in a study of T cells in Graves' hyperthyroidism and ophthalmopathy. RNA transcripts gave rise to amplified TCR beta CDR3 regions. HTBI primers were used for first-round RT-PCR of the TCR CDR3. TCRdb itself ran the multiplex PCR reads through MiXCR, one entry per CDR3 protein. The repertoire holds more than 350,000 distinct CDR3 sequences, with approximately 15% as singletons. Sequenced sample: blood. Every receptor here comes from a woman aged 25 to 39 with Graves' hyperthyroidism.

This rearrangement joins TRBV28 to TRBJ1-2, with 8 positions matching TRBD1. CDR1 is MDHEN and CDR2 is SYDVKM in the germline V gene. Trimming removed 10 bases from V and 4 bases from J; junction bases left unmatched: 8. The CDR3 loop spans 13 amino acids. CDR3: CATLQGAPYGYTF. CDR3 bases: TGTGCCACCTTGCAGGGGGCGCCCTATGGCTACACCTTC.

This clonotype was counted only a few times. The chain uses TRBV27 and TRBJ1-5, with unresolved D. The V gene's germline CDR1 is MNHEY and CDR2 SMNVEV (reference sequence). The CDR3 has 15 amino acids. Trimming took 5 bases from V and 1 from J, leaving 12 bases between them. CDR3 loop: CASSLAGMSNQPQHF. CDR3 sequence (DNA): TGTGCCAGCAGTCTTGCGGGGATGAGCAATCAGCCCCAGCATTTT.

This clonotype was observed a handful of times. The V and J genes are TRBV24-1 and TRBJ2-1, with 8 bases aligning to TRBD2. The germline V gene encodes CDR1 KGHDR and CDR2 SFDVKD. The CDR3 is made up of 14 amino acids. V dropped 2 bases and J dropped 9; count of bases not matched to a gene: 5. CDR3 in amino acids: CATSDSLAAAEQFF. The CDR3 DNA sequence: TGTGCCACCAGTGATTCACTAGCGGCGGCTGAGCAGTTCTTC.

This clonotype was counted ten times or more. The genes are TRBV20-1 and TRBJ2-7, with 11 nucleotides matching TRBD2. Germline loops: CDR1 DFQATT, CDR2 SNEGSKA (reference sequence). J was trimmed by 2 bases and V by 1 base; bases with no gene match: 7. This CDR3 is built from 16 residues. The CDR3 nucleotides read TGCAGTGCTAGAGCTAGCGGGAGGTCTAGGACCTACGAGCAGTACTTC. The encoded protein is CSARASGRSRTYEQYF.

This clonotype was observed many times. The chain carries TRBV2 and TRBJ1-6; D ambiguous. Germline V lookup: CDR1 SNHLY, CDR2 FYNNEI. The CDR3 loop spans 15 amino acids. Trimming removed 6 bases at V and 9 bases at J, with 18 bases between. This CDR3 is CASRGSGTRGSPLHF. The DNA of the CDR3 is TGTGCCAGCAGGGGGTCGGGAACCCGGGGTTCACCCCTCCACTTT.

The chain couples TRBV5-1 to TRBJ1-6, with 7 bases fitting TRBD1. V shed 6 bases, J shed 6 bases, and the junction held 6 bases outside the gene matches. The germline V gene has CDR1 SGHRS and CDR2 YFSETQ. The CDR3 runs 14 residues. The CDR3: CASKQTGSNSPLHF. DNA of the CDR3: TGCGCCAGCAAACAGACAGGGTCTAATTCACCCCTCCACTTT.

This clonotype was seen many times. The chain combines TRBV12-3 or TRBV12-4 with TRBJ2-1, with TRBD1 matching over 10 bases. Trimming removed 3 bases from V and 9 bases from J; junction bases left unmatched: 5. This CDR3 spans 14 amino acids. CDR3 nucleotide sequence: TGTGCCAGCAGTTTCAGGACAGGGGGTGCTGAGCAGTTCTTC. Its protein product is CASSFRTGGAEQFF.

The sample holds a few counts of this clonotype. This CDR3 reads CASSQDPQGARYEQYF. The CDR3 DNA sequence: TGTGCCAGCAGCCAAGACCCCCAGGGGGCGCGCTACGAGCAGTACTTC. The V call is TRBV4-2, the J call TRBJ2-7; 8 nucleotides align to TRBD1. The CDR3 has 16 amino acids. The germline gives CDR1 LGHNA, CDR2 YNFKEQ. The trim removed 0 bases at V and 3 bases at J, leaving 7 bases unmatched.

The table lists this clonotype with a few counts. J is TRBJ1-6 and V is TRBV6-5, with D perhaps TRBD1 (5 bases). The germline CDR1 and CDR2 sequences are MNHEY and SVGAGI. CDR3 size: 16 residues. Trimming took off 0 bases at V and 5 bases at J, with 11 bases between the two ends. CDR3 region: CASSYSPGGDNSPLHF. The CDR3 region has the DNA TGTGCCAGCAGTTACTCACCCGGAGGGGATAATTCACCCCTCCACTTT.

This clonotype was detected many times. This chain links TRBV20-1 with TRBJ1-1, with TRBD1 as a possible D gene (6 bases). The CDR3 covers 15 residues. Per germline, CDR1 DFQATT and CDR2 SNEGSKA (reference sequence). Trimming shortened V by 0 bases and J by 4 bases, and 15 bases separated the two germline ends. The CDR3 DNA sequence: TGCAGTGCTAGAGATCGACAGGCCGGGGCCACTGAAGCTTTCTTT. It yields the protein CSARDRQAGATEAFF.

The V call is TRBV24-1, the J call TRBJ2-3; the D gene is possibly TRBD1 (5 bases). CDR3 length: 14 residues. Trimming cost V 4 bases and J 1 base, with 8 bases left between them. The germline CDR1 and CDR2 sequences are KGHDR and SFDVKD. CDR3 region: CATSEGRGTDTQYF. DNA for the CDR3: TGTGCCACCAGTGAGGGCAGGGGCACAGATACGCAGTATTTT.

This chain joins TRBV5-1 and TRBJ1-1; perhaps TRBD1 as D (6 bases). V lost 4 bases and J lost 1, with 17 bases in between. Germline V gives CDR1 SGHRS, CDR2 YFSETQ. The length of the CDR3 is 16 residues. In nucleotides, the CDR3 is TGCGCCAGCAGCCGCCCCGAGACAGGAAAGAACACTGAAGCTTTCTTT. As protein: CASSRPETGKNTEAFF.

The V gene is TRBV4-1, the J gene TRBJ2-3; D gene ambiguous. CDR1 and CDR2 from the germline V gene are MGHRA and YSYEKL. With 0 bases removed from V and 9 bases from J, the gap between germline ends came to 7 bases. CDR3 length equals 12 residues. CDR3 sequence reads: CASSQDGSTQYF. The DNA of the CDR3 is TGCGCCAGCAGCCAAGATGGTAGCACGCAGTATTTT.

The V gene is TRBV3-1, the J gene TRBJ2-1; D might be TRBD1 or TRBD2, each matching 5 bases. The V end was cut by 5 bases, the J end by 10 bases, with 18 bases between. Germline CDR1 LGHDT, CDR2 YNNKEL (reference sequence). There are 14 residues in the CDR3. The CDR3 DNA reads TGTGCCAGCAGCGCACGGGGCTGGTCTGACGAGCAGTTCTTC. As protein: CASSARGWSDEQFF.

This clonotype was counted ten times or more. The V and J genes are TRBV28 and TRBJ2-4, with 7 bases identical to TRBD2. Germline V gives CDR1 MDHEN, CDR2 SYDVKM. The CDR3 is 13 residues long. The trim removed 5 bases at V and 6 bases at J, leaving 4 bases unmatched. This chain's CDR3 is CASSHASGNIQYF. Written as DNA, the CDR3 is TGTGCCAGCAGTCATGCTAGCGGAAACATTCAGTACTTC.

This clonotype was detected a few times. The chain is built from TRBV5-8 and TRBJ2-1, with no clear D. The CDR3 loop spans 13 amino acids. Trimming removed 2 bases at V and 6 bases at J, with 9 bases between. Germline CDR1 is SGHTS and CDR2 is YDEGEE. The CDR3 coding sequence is TGTGCCAGCAGCTTCGTATCCATCAATGAGCAGTTCTTC. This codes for CASSFVSINEQFF.